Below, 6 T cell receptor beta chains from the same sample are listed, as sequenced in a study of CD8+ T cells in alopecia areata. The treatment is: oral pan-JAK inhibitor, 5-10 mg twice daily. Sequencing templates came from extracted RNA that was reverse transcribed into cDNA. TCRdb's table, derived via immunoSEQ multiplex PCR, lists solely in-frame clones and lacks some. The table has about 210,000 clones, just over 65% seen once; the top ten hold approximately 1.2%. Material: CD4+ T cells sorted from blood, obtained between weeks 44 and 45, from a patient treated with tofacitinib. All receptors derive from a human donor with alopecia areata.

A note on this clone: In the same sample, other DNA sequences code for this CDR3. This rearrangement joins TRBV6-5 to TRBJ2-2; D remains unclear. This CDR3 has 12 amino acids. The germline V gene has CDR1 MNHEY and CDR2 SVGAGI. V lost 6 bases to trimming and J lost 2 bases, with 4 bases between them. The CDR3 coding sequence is TGTGCCAGCAGGGAAAACACCGGGGAGCTGTTTTTT. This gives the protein CASRENTGELFF.

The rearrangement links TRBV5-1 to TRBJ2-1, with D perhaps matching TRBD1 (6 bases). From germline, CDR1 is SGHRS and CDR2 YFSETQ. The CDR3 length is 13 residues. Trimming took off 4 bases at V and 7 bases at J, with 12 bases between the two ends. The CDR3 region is CASSRRTDNEQFF. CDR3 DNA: TGCGCCAGCAGCAGACGGACAGATAATGAGCAGTTCTTC. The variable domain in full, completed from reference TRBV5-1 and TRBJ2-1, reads KAGVTQTPRYLIKTRGQQVTLSCSPISGHRSVSWYQQTPGQGLQFLFEYFSETQRNKGNFPGRFSGRQFSNSRSEMNVSTLELGDSALYLCASSRRTDNEQFFGPGTRLTVL.

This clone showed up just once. CDR3: CSVVPTGQGSFEQFF. The CDR3 coding sequence is TGCAGCGTTGTTCCGACGGGACAGGGTTCTTTCGAGCAGTTCTTC. V is TRBV29-1 and J is TRBJ2-1, with TRBD1 identical over 9 bases. This CDR3 has 15 residues. Germline loops: CDR1 SQVTM, CDR2 ANQGSEA. Unmatched junction bases numbered 14, after V lost 4 bases and J lost 10 bases.

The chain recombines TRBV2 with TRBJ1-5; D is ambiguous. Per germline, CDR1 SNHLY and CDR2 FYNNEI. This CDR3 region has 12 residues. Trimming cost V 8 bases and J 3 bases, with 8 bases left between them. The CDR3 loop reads CASGEVNQPQHF. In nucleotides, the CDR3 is TGTGCCAGCGGAGAGGTCAATCAGCCCCAGCATTTT.

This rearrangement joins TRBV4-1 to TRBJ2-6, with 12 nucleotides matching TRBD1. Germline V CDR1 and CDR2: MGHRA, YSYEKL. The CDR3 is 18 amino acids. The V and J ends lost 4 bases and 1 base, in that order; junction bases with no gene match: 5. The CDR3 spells CASSRAGQGASGANVLTF. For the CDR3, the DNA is TGCGCCAGCAGCCGCGCGGGACAGGGGGCGTCTGGGGCCAACGTCCTGACTTTC.

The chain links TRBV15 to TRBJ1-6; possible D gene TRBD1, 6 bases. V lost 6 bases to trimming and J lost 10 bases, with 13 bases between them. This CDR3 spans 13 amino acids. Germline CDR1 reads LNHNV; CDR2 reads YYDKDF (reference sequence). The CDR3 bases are TGTGCCACCAGACAGGGAAAGGGCTCACCCCTCCACTTT. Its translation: CATRQGKGSPLHF. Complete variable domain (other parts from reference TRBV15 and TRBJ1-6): DAMVIQNPRYQVTQFGKPVTLSCSQTLNHNVMYWYQQKSSQAPKLLFHYYDKDFNNEADTPDNFQSRRPNTSFCFLDIRSPGLGDTAMYLCATRQGKGSPLHFGNGTRLTVT.